This T cell receptor (beta chain) was captured by sequencing in a study of beta chain features in type 1 diabetes. Study results and limitations: Cells expressing TCR highly could be over-represented by cDNA sequencing. A moderate, significant TCRB CDR3 shortening appeared in type 1 diabetes across four CD4+ subsets. Insertions at VDJ junctions were less frequent in type 1 diabetes patients. These patients also deleted more nucleotides at the same junctions. In these data, an HLA type influence on TCRB rearrangement remained unresolved.

Sequencing targeted expressed TCRB transcripts, as all isolated RNA had been reverse transcribed. Method: immunoSEQ multiplex PCR; TCRdb's copy keeps in-frame clones and lacks some. Among 200,000 to 300,000 clones listed, roughly 22% were seen once. Turning to this clone: Its antigen is currently unknown.

V was pared by 4 bases and J by 5 bases, with 5 bases between. The CDR3 runs 11 residues. Looked up from germline, CDR1 is SGHVS and CDR2 is FQNEAQ. Donors contributed one heparinised blood draw apiece, averaging approximately 0.12 L. The chain is built from TRBV7-8 and TRBJ2-5; no reliable D call. The receptor's source is a woman aged 40 to 50 with type 1 diabetes. The sequenced sample consisted of naive CD4+ T cells from blood. Written as DNA, the CDR3 is TGTGCCAGCAGCTCCGGGGAGACCCAGTACTTC. It encodes CASSSGETQYF.